Listed below are T cell receptor beta chains from one sample, sequenced in a study of T-cell reconstitution after alpha-beta-depleted transplantation in children. TCRdb reprocessed the PCR reads via MiXCR and lists one record per CDR3 protein. This table has approximately 500,000 distinct CDR3 sequences, about 10% appearing once. Sequencing used PBMCs, obtained before TCRalphabeta/CD19-depleted stem cell transplant. These receptors originate from a child aged 2-9 years with inherited bone marrow failure, due to receive a stem cell transplant. Each CDR3 is given with its conserved first and last residue. D genes are given only for firm matches. Some rows mark clone size as missing; the rest say once, few, many or name a class of expanded clone.

cdr3_aa,cdr3_nt,j_call,d_call,v_call,clone_size
CASSSLPPGGGSETQYF,TGTGCCAGCAGCTCCCTCCCGCCGGGGGGGGGCTCGGAGACCCAGTACTTC,TRBJ2-5,TRBD2,TRBV7-2,few
CASSFDRAGYEQYF,TGTGCCAGCAGTTTTGACAGGGCGGGCTACGAGCAGTACTTC,TRBJ2-7,TRBD1,TRBV28,many
CASSLGLVAGRSEQYF,TGTGCCAGCAGTTTAGGGTTGGTAGCGGGAAGGAGCGAGCAGTACTTC,TRBJ2-7,TRBD2,TRBV27,.
CSGSGQETQYF,TGCAGTGGTAGCGGACAAGAGACCCAGTACTTC,TRBJ2-5,.,TRBV20-1,many
CASSQLAGVGQETQYF,TGTGCCAGCAGCCAACTAGCGGGAGTGGGCCAAGAGACCCAGTACTTC,TRBJ2-5,TRBD2,TRBV7-9,many
CASSLSPGVGDTQYF,TGTGCCAGCAGTTTATCGCCAGGGGTGGGAGATACGCAGTATTTT,TRBJ2-3,.,TRBV27,few
CASSLGGGSQPQHF,TGTGCCAGCAGCTTAGGTGGGGGCTCCCAGCCCCAGCATTTT,TRBJ1-5,.,TRBV7-9,many
CASSILQGSTDTQYF,TGTGCCAGCAGCATCCTACAGGGTAGCACAGATACGCAGTATTTT,TRBJ2-3,.,TRBV7-2,many
CASSSTVSYEQYF,TGTGCCAGCAGTTCTACAGTCTCCTACGAGCAGTACTTC,TRBJ2-7,.,TRBV28,many
CASSLAVAGNQETQYF,TGCGCCAGCAGCTTGGCGGTAGCGGGAAACCAAGAGACCCAGTACTTC,TRBJ2-5,TRBD2,TRBV5-1,many